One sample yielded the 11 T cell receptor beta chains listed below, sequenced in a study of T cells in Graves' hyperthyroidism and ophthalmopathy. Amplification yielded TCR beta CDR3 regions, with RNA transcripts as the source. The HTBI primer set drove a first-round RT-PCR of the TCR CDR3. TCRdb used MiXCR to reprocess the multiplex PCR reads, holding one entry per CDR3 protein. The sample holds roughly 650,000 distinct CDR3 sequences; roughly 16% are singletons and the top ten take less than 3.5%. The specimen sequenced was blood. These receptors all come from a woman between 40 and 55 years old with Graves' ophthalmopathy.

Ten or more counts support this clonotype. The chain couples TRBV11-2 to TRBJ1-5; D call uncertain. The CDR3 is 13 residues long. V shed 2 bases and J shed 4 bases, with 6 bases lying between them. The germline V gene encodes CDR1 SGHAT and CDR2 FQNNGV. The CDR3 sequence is CASSLNENQPQHF. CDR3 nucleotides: TGTGCCAGCAGCTTAAACGAGAATCAGCCCCAGCATTTT.

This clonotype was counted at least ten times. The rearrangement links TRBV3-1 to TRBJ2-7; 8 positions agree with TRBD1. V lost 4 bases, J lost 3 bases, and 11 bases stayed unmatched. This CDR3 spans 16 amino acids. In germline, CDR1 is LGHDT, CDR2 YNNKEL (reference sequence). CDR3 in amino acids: CASSLSRTGRNYEQYF. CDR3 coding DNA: TGTGCCAGCAGCCTAAGTCGGACAGGGAGGAACTACGAGCAGTACTTC.

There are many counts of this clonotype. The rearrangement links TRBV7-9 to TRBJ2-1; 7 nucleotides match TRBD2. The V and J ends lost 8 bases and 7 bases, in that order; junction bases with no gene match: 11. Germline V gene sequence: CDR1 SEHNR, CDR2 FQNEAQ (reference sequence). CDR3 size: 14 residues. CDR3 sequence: CASVLRGGRNEQFF. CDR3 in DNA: TGTGCCAGCGTCCTCCGGGGAGGGCGGAATGAGCAGTTCTTC. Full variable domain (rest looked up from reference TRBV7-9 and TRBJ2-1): DTGVSQNPRHKITKRGQNVTFRCDPISEHNRLYWYRQTLGQGPEFLTYFQNEAQLEKSRLLSDRFSAERPKGSFSTLEIQRTEQGDSAMYLCASVLRGGRNEQFFGPGTRLTVL.

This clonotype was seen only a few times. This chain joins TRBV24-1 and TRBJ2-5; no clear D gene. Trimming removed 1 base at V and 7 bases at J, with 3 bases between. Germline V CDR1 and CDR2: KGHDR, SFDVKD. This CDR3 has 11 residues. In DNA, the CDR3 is TGTGCCACCAGTGATTTAGTGACCCAGTACTTC. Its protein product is CATSDLVTQYF.

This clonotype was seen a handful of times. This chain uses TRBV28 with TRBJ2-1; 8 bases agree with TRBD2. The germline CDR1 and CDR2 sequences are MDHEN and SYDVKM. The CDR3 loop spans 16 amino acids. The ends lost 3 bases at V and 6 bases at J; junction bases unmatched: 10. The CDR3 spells CASSLISSGTGNEQFF. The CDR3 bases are TGTGCCAGCAGTTTGATCAGTAGCGGGACGGGCAATGAGCAGTTCTTC. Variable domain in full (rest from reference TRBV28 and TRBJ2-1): DVKVTQSSRYLVKRTGEKVFLECVQDMDHENMFWYRQDPGLGLRLIYFSYDVKMKEKGDIPEGYSVSREKKERFSLILESASTNQTSMYLCASSLISSGTGNEQFFGPGTRLTVL.

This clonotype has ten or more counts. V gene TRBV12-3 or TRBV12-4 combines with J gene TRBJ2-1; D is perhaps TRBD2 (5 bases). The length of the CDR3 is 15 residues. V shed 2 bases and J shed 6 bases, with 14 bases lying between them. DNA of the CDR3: TGTGCCAGCAGTTTAAAAACTAGTTTTTCCAATGAGCAGTTCTTC. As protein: CASSLKTSFSNEQFF.

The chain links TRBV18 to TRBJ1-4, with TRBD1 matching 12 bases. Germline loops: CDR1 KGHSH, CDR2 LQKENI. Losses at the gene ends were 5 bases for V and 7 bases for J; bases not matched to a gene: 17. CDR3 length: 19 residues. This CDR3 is CASSNNLGTGGEVGEKLFF. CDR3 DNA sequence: TGTGCCAGCTCAAACAACCTCGGGACAGGGGGCGAAGTTGGTGAAAAACTGTTTTTT.

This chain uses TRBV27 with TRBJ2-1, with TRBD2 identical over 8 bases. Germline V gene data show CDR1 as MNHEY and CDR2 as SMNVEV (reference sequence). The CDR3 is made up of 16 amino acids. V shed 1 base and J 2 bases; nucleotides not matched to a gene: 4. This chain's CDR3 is CASSLLTSGAYNEQFF. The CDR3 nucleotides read TGTGCCAGCAGTTTATTAACTAGCGGTGCCTACAATGAGCAGTTCTTC.

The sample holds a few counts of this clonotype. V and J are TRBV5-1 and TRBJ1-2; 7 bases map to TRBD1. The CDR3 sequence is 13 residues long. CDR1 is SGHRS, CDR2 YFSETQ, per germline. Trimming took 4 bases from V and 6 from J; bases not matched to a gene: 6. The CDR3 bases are TGCGCCAGCAGCCTGGGACAGAAAGATGGCTACACCTTC. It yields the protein CASSLGQKDGYTF.

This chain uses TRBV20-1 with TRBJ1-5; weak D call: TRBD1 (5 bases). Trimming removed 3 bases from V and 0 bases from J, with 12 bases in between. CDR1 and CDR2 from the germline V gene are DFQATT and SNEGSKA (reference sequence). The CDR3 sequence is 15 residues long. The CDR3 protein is CSASGGTYSNQPQHF. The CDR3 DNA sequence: TGCAGTGCTAGTGGGGGAACGTATAGCAATCAGCCCCAGCATTTT.

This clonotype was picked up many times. The DNA for the CDR3 is TGCGCCAGCAGCAGGGGACAGGGGGCGAGCGAGCAGTACTTC. The encoded protein is CASSRGQGASEQYF. The chain has TRBV5-1 and TRBJ2-7; 12 positions agree with TRBD1. V was clipped by 4 bases and J by 6 bases; unmatched bases: 5. There are 14 residues in the CDR3. Germline V CDR1 and CDR2: SGHRS, YFSETQ.